One sample yielded the 2 T cell receptor beta chains listed below, sequenced in a study of T cell responses to AZD1222 COVID-19 vaccine. Libraries were prepared by immunoSEQ multiplex PCR; TCRdb keeps only in-frame clonotypes and omits some of them. The sample lists 85,000 to 110,000 clones; 75% to 90% were seen once. Sample: peripheral blood, taken on day 0 of AZD1222 vaccination. Receptors originate from an adult in good health.

CDR3 in DNA: TGCAGCGTTGAAGGACCGGGACAGGGTGAATATGGCTACACCTTC. It is translated as CSVEGPGQGEYGYTF. The chain employs TRBV29-1 and TRBJ1-2; 9 bases match TRBD1. The length of the CDR3 is 15 residues. The germline gives CDR1 SQVTM, CDR2 ANQGSEA. The trim removed 1 base at V and 5 bases at J, leaving 8 bases unmatched. Complete variable domain (other parts from reference TRBV29-1 and TRBJ1-2): SAVISQKPSRDICQRGTSLTIQCQVDSQVTMMFWYRQQPGQSLTLIATANQGSEATYESGFVIDKFPISRPNLTFSTLTVSNMSPEDSSIYLCSVEGPGQGEYGYTFGSGTRLTVV.

The V gene is TRBV2, the J gene TRBJ2-2; weak D call: TRBD1 (5 bases). V was clipped by 4 bases and J by 0 bases, with 9 bases between them. The CDR3 extends over 15 amino acids. Per the germline V gene, CDR1 is SNHLY and CDR2 is FYNNEI. The CDR3 is CASSVDSPNTGELFF. CDR3 DNA sequence: TGTGCCAGCAGTGTTGACAGCCCGAACACCGGGGAGCTGTTTTTT.